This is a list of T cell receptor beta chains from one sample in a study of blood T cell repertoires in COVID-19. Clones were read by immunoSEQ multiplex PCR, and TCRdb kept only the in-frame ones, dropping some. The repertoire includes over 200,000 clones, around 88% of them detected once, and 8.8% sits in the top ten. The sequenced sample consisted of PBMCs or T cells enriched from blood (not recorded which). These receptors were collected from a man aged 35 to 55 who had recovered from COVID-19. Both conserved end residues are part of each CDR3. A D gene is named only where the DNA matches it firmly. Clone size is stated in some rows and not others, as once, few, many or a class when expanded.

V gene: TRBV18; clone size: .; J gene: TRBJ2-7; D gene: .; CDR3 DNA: TGTGCCAGCTCACCACCTCAGGGGTCCTCCTACGAGCAGTACTTC; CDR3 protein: CASSPPQGSSYEQYF
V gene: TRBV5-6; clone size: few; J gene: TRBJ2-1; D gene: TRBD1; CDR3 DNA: TGTGCCAGCAGCTTGTTGCGGACAGGGGGTTTTGAGCAGTTCTTC; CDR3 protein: CASSLLRTGGFEQFF
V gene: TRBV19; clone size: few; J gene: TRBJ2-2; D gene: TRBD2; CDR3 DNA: TGTGCCAGTAGTACCGGACTAGCGGGAGGATCGACCGGGGAGCTGTTTTTT; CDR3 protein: CASSTGLAGGSTGELFF
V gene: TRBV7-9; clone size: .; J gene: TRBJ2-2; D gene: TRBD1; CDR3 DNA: TGTGCCAGCAGGACAGGGTACGGACCCGGGGAGCTGTTTTTT; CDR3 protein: CASRTGYGPGELFF
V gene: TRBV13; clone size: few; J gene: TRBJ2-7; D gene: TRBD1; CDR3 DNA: TGTGCCAGCAGCGAGGGGGCAGGGGGCGGCCACGAGCAGTACTTC; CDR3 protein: CASSEGAGGGHEQYF
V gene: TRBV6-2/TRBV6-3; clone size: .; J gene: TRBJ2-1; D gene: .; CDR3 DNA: TGTGCCAGCAGTTACTCATCCGGGGTCGGGAATGAGCAGTTCTTC; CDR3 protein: CASSYSSGVGNEQFF
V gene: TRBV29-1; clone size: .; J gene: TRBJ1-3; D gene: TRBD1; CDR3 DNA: TGCAGCGTTGAAGATCTATTAGGGACAGGGGGCGCCGGAAACACCATATATTTT; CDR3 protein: CSVEDLLGTGGAGNTIYF
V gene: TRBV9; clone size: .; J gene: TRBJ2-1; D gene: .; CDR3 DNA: TGTGCCAGCAGCGTAGAGGTAGCGGCATACAATGAGCAGTTCTTC; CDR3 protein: CASSVEVAAYNEQFF
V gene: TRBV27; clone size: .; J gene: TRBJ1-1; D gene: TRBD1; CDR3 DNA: TGTGCCAGCAGTTTTTTTGGGACAGCGAACACTGAAGCTTTCTTT; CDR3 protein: CASSFFGTANTEAFF
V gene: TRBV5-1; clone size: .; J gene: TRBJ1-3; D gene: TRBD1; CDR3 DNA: TGCGCCAGCAGCTTTGGGGACAGGGGGCCTAAGGACTCTGGAAACACCATATATTTT; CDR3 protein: CASSFGDRGPKDSGNTIYF
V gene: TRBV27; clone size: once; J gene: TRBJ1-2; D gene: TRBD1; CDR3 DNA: TGTGCCAGCAGTCCCGGACAGGGTCAGCTCTATGGCTACACCTTC; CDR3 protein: CASSPGQGQLYGYTF
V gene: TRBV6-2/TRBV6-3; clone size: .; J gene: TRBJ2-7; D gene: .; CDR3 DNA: TGTGCCAGCAGTCACAGGAAGATCGGCAGAGGGGGGGATTACTACGAGCAGTACTTC; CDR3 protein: CASSHRKIGRGGDYYEQYF
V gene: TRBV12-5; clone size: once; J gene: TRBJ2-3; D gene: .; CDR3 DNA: TGTGCTAGTGGTTTGTATAGCCAGGGCCCAGATACGCAGTATTTT; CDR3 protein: CASGLYSQGPDTQYF
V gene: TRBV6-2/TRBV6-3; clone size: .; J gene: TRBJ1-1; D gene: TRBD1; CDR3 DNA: TGTGCCAGCAGTTACTGGAGTAACAGGGGATGGATCACTGAAGCTTTCTTT; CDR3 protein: CASSYWSNRGWITEAFF
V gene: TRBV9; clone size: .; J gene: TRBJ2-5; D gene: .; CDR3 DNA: TGTGCCAGCAGCCCCCAGGGAATACAAGAGACCCAGTACTTC; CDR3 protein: CASSPQGIQETQYF
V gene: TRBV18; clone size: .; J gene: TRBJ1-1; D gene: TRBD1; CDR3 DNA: TGTGCCAGCTCACCGACAGGGGGAGGTCGCATGGGTGAAGCTTTCTTT; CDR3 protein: CASSPTGGGRMGEAFF
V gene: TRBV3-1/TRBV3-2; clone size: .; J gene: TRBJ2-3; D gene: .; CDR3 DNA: TGTGCCAGCAGACAAAGAGGGACAGATACGCAGTATTTT; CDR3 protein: CASRQRGTDTQYF
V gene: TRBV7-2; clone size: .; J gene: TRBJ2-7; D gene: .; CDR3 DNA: TGTGCCAGCAGCTTAAACAAACTCGGGGTGTCCTACGAGCAGTACTTC; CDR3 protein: CASSLNKLGVSYEQYF
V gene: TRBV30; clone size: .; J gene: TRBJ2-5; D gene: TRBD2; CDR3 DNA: TGTGCCTGGAGTTGGGGACTAGCGGGGGGTCAAGAGACCCAGTACTTC; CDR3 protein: CAWSWGLAGGQETQYF
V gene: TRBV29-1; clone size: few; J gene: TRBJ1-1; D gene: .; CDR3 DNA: TGCAGCGTTGATGAGGGACAAGAAGCTTTCTTT; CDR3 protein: CSVDEGQEAFF
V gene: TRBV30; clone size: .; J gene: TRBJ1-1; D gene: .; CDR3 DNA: TGTGCCTGGGGGGGTCAGGGCAGGGTTGTCAACACTGAAGCTTTCTTT; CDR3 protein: CAWGGQGRVVNTEAFF
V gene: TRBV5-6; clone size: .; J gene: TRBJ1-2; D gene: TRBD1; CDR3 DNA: TGTGCCAGCAGCTTGTTGGGCGCCTTTACAGGGGGCGGTGGCTACACCTTC; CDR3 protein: CASSLLGAFTGGGGYTF
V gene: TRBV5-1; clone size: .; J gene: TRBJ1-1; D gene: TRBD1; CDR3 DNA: TGCGCCAGCAGCTCCGGGACAGGGGATGGCACTGAAGCTTTCTTT; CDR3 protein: CASSSGTGDGTEAFF
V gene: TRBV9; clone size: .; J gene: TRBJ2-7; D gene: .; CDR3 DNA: TGTGCCAGCAGCGTAGATTGGTCTACAGGGCGGGACGAGCAGTACTTC; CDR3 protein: CASSVDWSTGRDEQYF
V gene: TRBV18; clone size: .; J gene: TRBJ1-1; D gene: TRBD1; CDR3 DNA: TGTGCCAGCTCACCGACAGGGCTGAACACTGAAGCTTTCTTT; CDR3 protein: CASSPTGLNTEAFF
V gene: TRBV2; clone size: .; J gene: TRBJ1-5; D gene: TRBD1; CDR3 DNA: TGTGCCAGCAGGGGACAGGGGGTACGCAATCAGCCCCAGCATTTT; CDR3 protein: CASRGQGVRNQPQHF
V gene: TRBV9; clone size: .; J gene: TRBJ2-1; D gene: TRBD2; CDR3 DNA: TGTGCCAGCAGCGTAAGGGGTCGGGACTACTCAGTCTCGCCGGATGAGCAGTTCTTC; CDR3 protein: CASSVRGRDYSVSPDEQFF
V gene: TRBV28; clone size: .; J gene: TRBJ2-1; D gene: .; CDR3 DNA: TGTGCCAGCGCTTCGGTGAGGCAGGGTGGCGATGAGCAGTTCTTC; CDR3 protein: CASASVRQGGDEQFF